This entry lists 25 T cell receptor beta chains sequenced from one sample in a study. TCRdb recomputed calls from the 5' RACE reads with MiXCR, one row per CDR3 protein. Of over 40,000 distinct CDR3 sequences listed, 30% are singletons. Sequenced sample: tumor-infiltrating memory CD4+ T cells sorted from the breast tumor. Sample subset: memory CD4+ T cells, CD4+CD45RO+CD25-. Receptor source: a female donor with breast cancer.

The chain has TRBV7-9 and TRBJ2-2; 9 bases match TRBD1. Germline V gene lookup returns CDR1 SEHNR and CDR2 FQNEAQ (reference sequence). CDR3 length: 16 residues. The J segment lost 4 bases and the V segment lost 4 bases, leaving 7 bases of the junction unmatched. The CDR3 coding sequence is TGTGCCAGCAGCTCGCCGAGACAGGGGGGCACCGGGGAGCTGTTTTTT. Translation: CASSSPRQGGTGELFF. The whole variable domain, filled in from reference TRBV7-9 and TRBJ2-2, reads DTGVSQNPRHKITKRGQNVTFRCDPISEHNRLYWYRQTLGQGPEFLTYFQNEAQLEKSRLLSDRFSAERPKGSFSTLEIQRTEQGDSAMYLCASSSPRQGGTGELFFGEGSRLTVL.

This clonotype was counted a single time. This chain links TRBV7-3 with TRBJ2-1, with 13 nucleotides matching TRBD2. Trimming cost V 6 bases and J 4 bases; bases outside gene matches: 3. This CDR3 is built from 15 residues. The germline V gene encodes CDR1 SGHTA and CDR2 FQGTGA. The CDR3 protein is CASSPLAGGYNEQFF. The CDR3 DNA reads as TGTGCCAGCAGTCCACTAGCGGGGGGGTACAATGAGCAGTTCTTC.

This clonotype was counted many times. The V and J genes are TRBV20-1 and TRBJ1-2; no definite D call. CDR1 is DFQATT, CDR2 SNEGSKA, per germline (reference sequence). The CDR3 has 12 amino acids. Between the trimmed V and J ends, which lost 1 base and 7 bases, there was a span of 10 bases. Here the CDR3 reads CSARANSIGYTF. For the CDR3, the DNA is TGCAGTGCTAGAGCGAACAGTATTGGCTACACCTTC.

This clonotype turned up a few times. The rearrangement joins TRBV27 to TRBJ2-7; D is perhaps TRBD1 (5 bases). Trimming left V 3 bases short and J 1 base short, with 10 bases between. CDR1 and CDR2 from the germline V gene are MNHEY and SMNVEV (reference sequence). The CDR3 loop spans 14 amino acids. CDR3 bases: TGTGCCAGCAGTTTTGGGGCCGATTCCTACGAGCAGTACTTC. This codes for CASSFGADSYEQYF.

The chain joins TRBV29-1 to TRBJ1-2; D might be TRBD1 (5 bases). The V and J ends lost 7 bases and 0 bases respectively, with 9 bases between them. There are 12 residues in the CDR3. Germline CDR1 SQVTM, CDR2 ANQGSEA. As DNA, the CDR3 is TGCAGCGCTGGGACGGCTAACTATGGCTACACCTTC. This encodes CSAGTANYGYTF.

V and J are TRBV30 and TRBJ1-1; maybe TRBD1 (6 bases). The CDR3 runs to 13 residues. Germline V gene lookup returns CDR1 GTSNPN and CDR2 SVGIG (reference sequence). Trimming removed 1 base from V and 0 bases from J, with 6 bases in between. CDR3 nucleotides: TGTGCCTGGAGTGGGACAGTGAACACTGAAGCTTTCTTT. Translation gives CAWSGTVNTEAFF.

This rearrangement joins TRBV10-2 to TRBJ2-3; D remains ambiguous. This CDR3 has 14 amino acids. V lost 4 bases and J lost 4, with 12 bases in between. Germline V gene data show CDR1 as WSHSY and CDR2 as SAAADI. CDR3 protein: CASSVSWIPDTQYF. The DNA for the CDR3 is TGCGCCAGCAGTGTGTCTTGGATTCCAGATACGCAGTATTTT.

The chain joins TRBV7-9 to TRBJ1-4; D not resolved. Trimming pared 4 bases from V and 5 bases from J, leaving 11 bases between. The CDR3 covers 14 residues. Germline loops: CDR1 SEHNR, CDR2 FQNEAQ (reference sequence). CDR3 region: CASSSHDQNEKLFF. In DNA, the CDR3 is TGTGCCAGCAGCTCACACGACCAAAATGAAAAACTGTTTTTT.

In its sample, this clonotype was seen many times. The chain carries TRBV28 and TRBJ1-5, with D perhaps matching TRBD1 (6 bases). Germline CDR1 reads MDHEN; CDR2 reads SYDVKM. The CDR3 is 17 amino acids. Trimming stripped 7 bases from V and 1 base from J, with 20 bases between. In DNA, the CDR3 is TGTGCCAGCATTCAAGGGGGGCTGACTGGGAGCAATCAGCCCCAGCATTTT. Protein sequence: CASIQGGLTGSNQPQHF.

The chain recombines TRBV5-4 with TRBJ1-2; 7 nucleotides agree with TRBD1. The CDR3 is 15 amino acids. Germline V gives CDR1 SGHNT, CDR2 YYREEE (reference sequence). V was clipped by 4 bases and J by 0 bases; unmatched bases: 6. The CDR3 sequence is CASSSPQGTNYGYTF. The DNA of the CDR3 is TGTGCCAGCAGCAGCCCACAGGGGACTAACTATGGCTACACCTTC.

The chain recombines TRBV12-3 or TRBV12-4 with TRBJ2-5; maybe TRBD1 (6 bases). V lost 9 bases and J 3 bases, leaving 14 bases between the germline ends. This CDR3 contains 13 residues. CDR3 in DNA: TGTGCCAGTCAGTATCGGACAGAAGAGACCCAGTACTTC. It specifies CASQYRTEETQYF.

This chain links TRBV24-1 with TRBJ2-3; maybe TRBD1 (5 bases). V was trimmed by 4 bases and J by 2 bases, leaving 12 bases between them. Germline CDR1 is KGHDR and CDR2 is SFDVKD. This CDR3 is built from 15 residues. In DNA form, the CDR3 reads TGTGCCACCAGTGACCTCACAGGATCCACAGATACGCAGTATTTT. The encoded protein is CATSDLTGSTDTQYF.

This clonotype occurred a few times. The genes are TRBV28 and TRBJ2-1; tentatively, D is TRBD2 (6 bases). Deletions cut 7 bases from V and 10 bases from J, with 14 bases between. This CDR3 spans 12 amino acids. Germline loops: CDR1 MDHEN, CDR2 SYDVKM. The CDR3 nucleotides are TGTGCCAGCAACCAACAACTAGCCGAGCAGTTCTTC. It codes for CASNQQLAEQFF.

This chain connects TRBV10-2 to TRBJ2-1; TRBD1 is a possible D gene (6 bases). The CDR3 has 14 amino acids. CDR1 and CDR2 from the germline V gene are WSHSY and SAAADI. Trimming removed 8 bases from V and 8 bases from J, with 19 bases in between. CDR3 region: CASGSRMGADEQFF. DNA of the CDR3: TGCGCCAGCGGCTCACGGATGGGGGCCGATGAGCAGTTCTTC.

The chain is built from TRBV20-1 and TRBJ1-5; 10 bases map to TRBD1. This CDR3 contains 15 residues. Unmatched junction bases numbered 5, after V lost 0 bases and J lost 6 bases. The V gene's germline CDR1 is DFQATT and CDR2 SNEGSKA (reference sequence). The CDR3 bases are TGCAGTGCTAGAGAGACAGGGGGCGCGGGTCAGCCCCAGCATTTT. Protein product: CSARETGGAGQPQHF.

The chain has TRBV9 and TRBJ2-1; 7 bases line up with TRBD2. The CDR3 is 14 residues long. V trimming: 0 bases; J trimming: 7 bases; junction bases outside the gene matches: 4. CDR1 and CDR2 from the germline V gene are SGDLS and YYNGEE. Here the CDR3 reads CASSVDASGNEQFF. In DNA, the CDR3 is TGTGCCAGCAGCGTAGATGCTAGCGGTAATGAGCAGTTCTTC. The full variable domain, completed using reference TRBV9 and TRBJ2-1, is DSGVTQTPKHLITATGQRVTLRCSPRSGDLSVYWYQQSLDQGLQFLIQYYNGEERAKGNILERFSAQQFPDLHSELNLSSLELGDSALYFCASSVDASGNEQFFGPGTRLTVL.

The CDR3 nucleotides read TGTGCCAGCAGCACTGGACAGGGGGATGGCTACACCTTC. Translated: CASSTGQGDGYTF. The chain couples TRBV21-1 to TRBJ1-2; TRBD1, as called in the table, went unchecked against the DNA. TRBV21-1 is an annotated pseudogene. The CDR3 totals 13 residues.

A note on this clonotype: A read error may explain this, as a much larger clone is one base away. This CDR3 is missing its conserved last phenylalanine or tryptophan, likely due to a read error. J is TRBJ2-3 and V is TRBV20-1; no definite D call. Germline CDR1 DFQATT, CDR2 SNEGSKA (reference sequence). Trimming took 5 bases from V and 3 from J, leaving 15 bases between them. The CDR3 contains 14 residues. In DNA form, the CDR3 reads TGCAGTGCTCTTGGAAGTAGGAGAACAGATACGCAGTATCTT. Translating gives CSALGSRRTDTQYL.

The V call is TRBV4-1, the J call TRBJ1-5, with D maybe TRBD1 (6 bases). The CDR3 covers 14 residues. Germline CDR1 MGHRA, CDR2 YSYEKL. The V and J ends lost 1 base and 6 bases respectively, with 10 bases between them. The CDR3 is CASSQGRGGQPQHF. CDR3 in DNA: TGCGCCAGCAGCCAAGGTAGAGGGGGTCAGCCCCAGCATTTT.

As to this clonotype: A much more abundant neighbour one base away suggests this may be a read error. In this CDR3 the conserved last residue, phenylalanine or tryptophan, is missing, so a read error is likely. This chain joins TRBV7-9 and TRBJ1-5; unclear D gene. Trimming pared 1 base from V and 7 bases from J, leaving 14 bases between. This CDR3 comprises 15 residues. CDR1 and CDR2 (germline): SEHNR, FQNEAQ (reference sequence). CDR3: CASSLGGSGRQPQHY. CDR3 sequence (DNA): TGTGCCAGCAGCTTAGGGGGTTCCGGGCGGCAGCCCCAGCATTAT.

There are many counts of this clonotype. The rearrangement uses TRBV5-1 and TRBJ2-1; D may correspond to TRBD1 or TRBD2 (7 bases each). The germline V and J ends were trimmed by 4 bases and 6 bases, with 23 bases remaining between them. The CDR3 runs 17 residues. Germline V gives CDR1 SGHRS, CDR2 YFSETQ. CDR3 in DNA: TGCGCCAGCAGCATACAGGGGCGGGAGTATGGCAGCAATGAGCAGTTCTTC. Translation: CASSIQGREYGSNEQFF.

About this clonotype: Given the absence of the conserved phenylalanine or tryptophan at the CDR3 end, a read error is likely. V is TRBV5-1 and J is TRBJ2-5, with TRBD2 matching 10 bases. The length of the CDR3 is 19 residues. J lost 0 bases, V lost 4 bases, and 15 bases had no gene match. The germline V gene has CDR1 SGHRS and CDR2 YFSETQ. CDR3 region: CASSVGTTSGFSYQETQYL. The CDR3 nucleotides read TGCGCCAGCAGCGTCGGAACGACTAGCGGGTTCTCGTACCAAGAGACCCAGTACCTC.

This clonotype was found a few times. The chain is built from TRBV4-2 and TRBJ2-1; D possibly matches TRBD1 or TRBD2 (5 bases each). V was cut by 4 bases and J by 1 base, with 17 bases left in between. The CDR3 is 17 amino acids. CDR1 and CDR2 from the germline V gene are LGHNA and YNFKEQ. CDR3 nucleotide sequence: TGTGCCAGCAGCCGGGCCGGGATTTGGGGGTCCTACAATGAGCAGTTCTTC. Encoded protein: CASSRAGIWGSYNEQFF.

V and J are TRBV6-1 and TRBJ2-1; D tentatively reads TRBD1 or TRBD2 (6 bases each). The CDR3 runs 15 residues. Deletions cut 2 bases from V and 9 bases from J, with 17 bases between. Germline V CDR1 and CDR2: MNHNS, SASEGT. CDR3 amino acids: CASSERGALRLEQFF. CDR3 bases: TGTGCCAGCAGTGAAAGGGGGGCGCTCCGCCTTGAGCAGTTCTTC.

This clonotype was seen more than once but under ten times. The chain uses TRBV27 and TRBJ2-7; D is undetermined. Germline V gives CDR1 MNHEY, CDR2 SMNVEV (reference sequence). CDR3 size: 19 residues. V dropped 0 bases and J dropped 2 bases, with 23 bases sitting between them. This CDR3 reads CASSLSSALLATETYEQYF. CDR3 nucleotides: TGTGCCAGCAGTTTATCATCAGCCCTTTTGGCGACTGAGACCTACGAGCAGTACTTC.